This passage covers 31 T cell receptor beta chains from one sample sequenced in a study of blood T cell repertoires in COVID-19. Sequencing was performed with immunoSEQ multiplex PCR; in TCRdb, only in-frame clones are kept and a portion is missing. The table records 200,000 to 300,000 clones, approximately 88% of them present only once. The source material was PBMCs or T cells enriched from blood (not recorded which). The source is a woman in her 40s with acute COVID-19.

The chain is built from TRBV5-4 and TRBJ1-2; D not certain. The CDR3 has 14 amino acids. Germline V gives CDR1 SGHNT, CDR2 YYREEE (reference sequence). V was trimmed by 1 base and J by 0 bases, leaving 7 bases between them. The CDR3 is CASSLRGTNYGYTF. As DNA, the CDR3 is TGTGCCAGCAGCTTGCGGGGAACTAACTATGGCTACACCTTC.

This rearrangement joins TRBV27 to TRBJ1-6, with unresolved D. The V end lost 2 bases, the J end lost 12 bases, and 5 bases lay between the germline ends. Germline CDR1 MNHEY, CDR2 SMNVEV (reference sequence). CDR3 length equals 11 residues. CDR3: CASSLRGPLHF. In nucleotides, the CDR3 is TGTGCCAGCAGTTTACGGGGACCCCTCCACTTT.

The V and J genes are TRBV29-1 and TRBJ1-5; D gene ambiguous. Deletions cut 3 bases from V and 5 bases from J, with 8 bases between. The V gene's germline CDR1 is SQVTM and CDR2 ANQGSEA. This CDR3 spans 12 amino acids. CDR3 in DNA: TGCAGCGTTGAGACCGGAGATCAGCCCCAGCATTTT. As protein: CSVETGDQPQHF.

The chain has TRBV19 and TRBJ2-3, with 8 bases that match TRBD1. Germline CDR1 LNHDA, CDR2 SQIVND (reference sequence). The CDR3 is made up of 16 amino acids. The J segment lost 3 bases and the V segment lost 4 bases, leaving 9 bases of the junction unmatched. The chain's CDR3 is CASSRDAGGSTDTQYF. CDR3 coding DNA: TGTGCCAGTAGTAGAGACGCAGGGGGCTCGACAGATACGCAGTATTTT.

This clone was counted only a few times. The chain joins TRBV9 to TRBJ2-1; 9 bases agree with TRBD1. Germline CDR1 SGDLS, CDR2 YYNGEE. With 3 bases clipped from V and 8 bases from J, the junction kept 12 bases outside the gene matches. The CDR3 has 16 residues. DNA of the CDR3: TGTGCCAGCAGCGAAAGAACGGGACAGGGATTCGATGAGCAGTTCTTC. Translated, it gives CASSERTGQGFDEQFF.

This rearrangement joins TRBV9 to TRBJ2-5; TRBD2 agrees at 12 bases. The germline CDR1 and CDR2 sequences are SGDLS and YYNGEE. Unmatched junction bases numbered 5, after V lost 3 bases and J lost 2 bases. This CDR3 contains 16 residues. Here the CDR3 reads CASSAGTSGLQETQYF. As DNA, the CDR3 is TGTGCCAGCAGCGCCGGGACTAGCGGGCTTCAAGAGACCCAGTACTTC.

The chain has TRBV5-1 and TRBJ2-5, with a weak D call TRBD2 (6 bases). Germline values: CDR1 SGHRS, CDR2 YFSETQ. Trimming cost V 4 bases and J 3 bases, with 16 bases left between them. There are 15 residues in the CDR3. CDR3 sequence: CASSLLGRREETQYF. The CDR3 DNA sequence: TGCGCCAGCAGCCTCCTGGGGCGGAGGGAAGAGACCCAGTACTTC.

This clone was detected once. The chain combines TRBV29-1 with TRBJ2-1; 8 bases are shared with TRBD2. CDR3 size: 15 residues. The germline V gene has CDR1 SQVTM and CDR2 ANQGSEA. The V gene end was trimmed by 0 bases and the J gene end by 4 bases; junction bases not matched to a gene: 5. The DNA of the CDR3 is TGCAGCGTTGAAGATCGAGCGGGAGATTACAATGAGCAGTTCTTC. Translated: CSVEDRAGDYNEQFF.

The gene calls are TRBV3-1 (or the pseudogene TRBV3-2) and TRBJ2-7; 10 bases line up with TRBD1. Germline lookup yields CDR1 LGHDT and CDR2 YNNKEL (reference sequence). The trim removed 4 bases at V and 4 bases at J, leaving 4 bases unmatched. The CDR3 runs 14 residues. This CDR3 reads CASSPRQGAYEQYF. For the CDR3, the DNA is TGTGCCAGCAGCCCACGACAGGGGGCTTACGAGCAGTACTTC.

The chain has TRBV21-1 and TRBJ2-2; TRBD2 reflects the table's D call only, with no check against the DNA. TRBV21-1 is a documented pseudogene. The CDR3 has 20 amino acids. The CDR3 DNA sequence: TGTGCCAGCAGCAAAGGGGGTGGGACTAGCGGGAGTAAGAACACCGGGGAGCTGTTTTTT. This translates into CASSKGGGTSGSKNTGELFF.

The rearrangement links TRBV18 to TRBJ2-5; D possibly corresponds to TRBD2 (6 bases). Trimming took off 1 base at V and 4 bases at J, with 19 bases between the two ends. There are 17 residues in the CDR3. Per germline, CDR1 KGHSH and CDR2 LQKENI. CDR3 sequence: CASSPRGSGERGETQYF. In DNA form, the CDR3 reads TGTGCCAGCTCACCACGAGGTTCGGGGGAGAGGGGAGAGACCCAGTACTTC. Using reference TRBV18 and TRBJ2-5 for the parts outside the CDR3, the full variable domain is NAGVMQNPRHLVRRRGQEARLRCSPMKGHSHVYWYRQLPEEGLKFMVYLQKENIIDESGMPKERFSAEFPKEGPSILRIQQVVRGDSAAYFCASSPRGSGERGETQYFGPGTRLLVL.

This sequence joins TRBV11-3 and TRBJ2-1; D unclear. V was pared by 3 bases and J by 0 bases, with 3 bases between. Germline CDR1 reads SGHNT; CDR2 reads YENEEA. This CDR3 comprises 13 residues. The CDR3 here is CASSFHSYNEQFF. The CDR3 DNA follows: TGTGCCAGCAGCTTCCACTCCTACAATGAGCAGTTCTTC.

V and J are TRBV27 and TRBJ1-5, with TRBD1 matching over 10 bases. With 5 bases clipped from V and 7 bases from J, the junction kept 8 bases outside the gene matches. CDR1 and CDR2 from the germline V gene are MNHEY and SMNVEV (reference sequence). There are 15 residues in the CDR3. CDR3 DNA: TGTGCCAGCAGTCTGGGACAGGGGTTTAGGCAGCCCCAGCATTTT. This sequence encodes CASSLGQGFRQPQHF.

CDR3 loop: CASRGLGEMNTEAFF. DNA for the CDR3: TGCGCCAGCAGGGGACTTGGGGAAATGAACACTGAAGCTTTCTTT. V is TRBV5-1 and J is TRBJ1-1; D may be TRBD1 (5 bases). There are 15 residues in the CDR3. V lost 5 bases, J lost 0 bases, and 14 bases lay in between. The germline CDR1 and CDR2 sequences are SGHRS and YFSETQ.

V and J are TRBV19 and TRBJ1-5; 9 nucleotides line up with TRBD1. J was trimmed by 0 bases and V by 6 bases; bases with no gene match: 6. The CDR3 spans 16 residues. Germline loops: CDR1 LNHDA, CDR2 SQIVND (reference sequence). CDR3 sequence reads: CASSPGTGNSNQPQHF. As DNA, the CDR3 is TGTGCCAGTAGCCCCGGGACAGGGAATAGCAATCAGCCCCAGCATTTT.

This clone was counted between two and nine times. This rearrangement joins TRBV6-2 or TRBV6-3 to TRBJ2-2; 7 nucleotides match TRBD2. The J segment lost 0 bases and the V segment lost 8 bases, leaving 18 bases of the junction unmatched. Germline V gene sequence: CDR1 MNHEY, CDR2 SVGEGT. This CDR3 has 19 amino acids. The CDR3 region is CASRSQYDIAGTNTGELFF. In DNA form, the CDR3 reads TGTGCCAGCCGTTCTCAATATGACATAGCGGGCACGAACACCGGGGAGCTGTTTTTT.

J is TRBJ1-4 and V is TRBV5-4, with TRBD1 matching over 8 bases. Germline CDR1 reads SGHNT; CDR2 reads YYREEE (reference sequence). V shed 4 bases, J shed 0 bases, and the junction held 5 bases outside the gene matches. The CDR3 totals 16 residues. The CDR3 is CASSVDRAATNEKLFF. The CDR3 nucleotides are TGTGCCAGCAGCGTGGACAGGGCTGCAACTAATGAAAAACTGTTTTTT. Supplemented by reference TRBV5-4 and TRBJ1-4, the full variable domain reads ETGVTQSPTHLIKTRGQQVTLRCSSQSGHNTVSWYQQALGQGPQFIFQYYREEENGRGNFPPRFSGLQFPNYSSELNVNALELDDSALYLCASSVDRAATNEKLFFGSGTQLSVL.

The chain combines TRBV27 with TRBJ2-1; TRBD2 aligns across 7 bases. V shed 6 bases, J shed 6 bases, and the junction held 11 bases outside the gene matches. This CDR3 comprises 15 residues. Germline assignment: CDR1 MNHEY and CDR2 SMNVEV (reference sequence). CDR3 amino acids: CASRLAGPLGNEQFF. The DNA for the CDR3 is TGTGCCAGCAGGTTAGCGGGTCCCCTCGGCAATGAGCAGTTCTTC.

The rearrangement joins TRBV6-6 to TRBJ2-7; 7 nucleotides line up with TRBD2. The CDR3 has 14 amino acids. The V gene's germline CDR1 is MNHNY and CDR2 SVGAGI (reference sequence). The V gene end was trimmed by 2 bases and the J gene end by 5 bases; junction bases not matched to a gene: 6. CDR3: CASSYDGGKDEQYF. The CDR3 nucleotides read TGTGCCAGCAGTTACGACGGGGGGAAGGACGAGCAGTACTTC.

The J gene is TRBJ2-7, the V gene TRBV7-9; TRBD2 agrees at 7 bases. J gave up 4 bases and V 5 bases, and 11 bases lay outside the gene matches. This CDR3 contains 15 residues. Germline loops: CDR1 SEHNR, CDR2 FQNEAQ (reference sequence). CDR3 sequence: CASSRAPSGAYEQYV. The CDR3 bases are TGTGCCAGCAGCCGAGCCCCTAGCGGCGCATACGAGCAGTACGTC.

The CDR3 nucleotides read TGCGCCAGCAGTGAGACAGGACCCCTCCACTTT. Its protein is CASSETGPLHF. The chain uses TRBV10-2 and TRBJ1-6, with D maybe TRBD1 (5 bases). Per the germline V gene, CDR1 is WSHSY and CDR2 is SAAADI. This CDR3 contains 11 residues. Trimming cost V 2 bases and J 12 bases, with 5 bases left between them.

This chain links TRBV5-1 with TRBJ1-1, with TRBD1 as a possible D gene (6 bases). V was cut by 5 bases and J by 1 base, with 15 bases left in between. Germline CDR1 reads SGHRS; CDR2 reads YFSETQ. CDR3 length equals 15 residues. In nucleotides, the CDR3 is TGCGCCAGCAGATCCGGGACAATCTCGAACACTGAAGCTTTCTTT. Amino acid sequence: CASRSGTISNTEAFF.

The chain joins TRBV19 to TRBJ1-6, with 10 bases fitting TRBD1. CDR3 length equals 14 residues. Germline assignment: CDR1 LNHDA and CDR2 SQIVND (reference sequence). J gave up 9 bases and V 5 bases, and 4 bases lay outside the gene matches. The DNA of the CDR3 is TGTGCCAGTAGTTTGAGGACAGGGGGTTCACCCCTCCACTTT. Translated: CASSLRTGGSPLHF.

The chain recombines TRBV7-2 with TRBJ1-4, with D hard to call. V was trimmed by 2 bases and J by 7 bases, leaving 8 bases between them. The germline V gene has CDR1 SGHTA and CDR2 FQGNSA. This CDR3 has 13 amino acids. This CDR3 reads CASSLSPSEKLFF. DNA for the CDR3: TGTGCCAGCAGCTTAAGTCCCAGTGAAAAACTGTTTTTT.

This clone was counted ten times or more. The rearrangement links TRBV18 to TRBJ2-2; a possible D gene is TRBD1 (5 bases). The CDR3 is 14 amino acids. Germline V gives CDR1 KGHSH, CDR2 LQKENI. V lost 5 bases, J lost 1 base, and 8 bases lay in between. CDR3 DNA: TGTGCCAGCTCATTCGGACAGAACACCGGGGAGCTGTTTTTT. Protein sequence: CASSFGQNTGELFF.

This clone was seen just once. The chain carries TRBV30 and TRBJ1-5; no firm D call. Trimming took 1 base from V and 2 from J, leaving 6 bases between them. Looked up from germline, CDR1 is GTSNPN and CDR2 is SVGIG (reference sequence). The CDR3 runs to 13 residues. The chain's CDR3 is CAWSAGGNQPQHF. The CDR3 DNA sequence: TGTGCCTGGAGTGCCGGGGGCAATCAGCCCCAGCATTTT.

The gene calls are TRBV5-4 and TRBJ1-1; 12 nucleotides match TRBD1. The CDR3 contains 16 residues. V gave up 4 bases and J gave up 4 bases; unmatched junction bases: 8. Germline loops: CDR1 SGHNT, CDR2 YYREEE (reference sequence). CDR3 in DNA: TGTGCCAGCAGCGCGGGACAGGGGGCAAGAATCACTGAAGCTTTCTTT. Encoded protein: CASSAGQGARITEAFF.

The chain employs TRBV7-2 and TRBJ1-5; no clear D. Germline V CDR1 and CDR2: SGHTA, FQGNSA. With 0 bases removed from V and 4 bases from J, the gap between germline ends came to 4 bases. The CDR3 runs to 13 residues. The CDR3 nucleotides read TGTGCCAGCAGCTTAGCCAGGAATCAGCCCCAGCATTTT. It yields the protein CASSLARNQPQHF.

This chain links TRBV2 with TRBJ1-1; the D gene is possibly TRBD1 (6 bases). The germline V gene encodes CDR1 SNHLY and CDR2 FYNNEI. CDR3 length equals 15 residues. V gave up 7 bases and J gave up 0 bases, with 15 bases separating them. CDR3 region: CASKGTPLMNTEAFF. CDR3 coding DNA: TGTGCCAGCAAGGGGACACCCCTTATGAACACTGAAGCTTTCTTT.

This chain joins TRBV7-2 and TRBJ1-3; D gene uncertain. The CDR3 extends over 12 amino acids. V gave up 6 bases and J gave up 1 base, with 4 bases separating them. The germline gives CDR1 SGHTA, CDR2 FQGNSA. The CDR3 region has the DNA TGTGCCAGCAGGTATTCTGGAAACACCATATATTTT. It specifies CASRYSGNTIYF.

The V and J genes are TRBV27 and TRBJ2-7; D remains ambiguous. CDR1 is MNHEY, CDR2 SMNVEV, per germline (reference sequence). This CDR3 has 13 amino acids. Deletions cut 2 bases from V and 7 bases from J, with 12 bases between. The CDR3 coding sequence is TGTGCCAGCAGTTTAGCGGCGCTTAAAGAGCAGTACTTC. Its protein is CASSLAALKEQYF.